These T cell receptor beta chains were read from a single sample in a study of beta chain features in type 1 diabetes. Libraries were prepared by immunoSEQ multiplex PCR; TCRdb keeps only in-frame clonotypes and omits some of them. The sample lists around 430,000 clones, 30% occurring once. What was sequenced was naive CD4+ T cells from blood. The receptors derive from a man aged 18 to 29 in good health. Both conserved end residues are part of each CDR3. A D gene is named only where the DNA matches it firmly. Where a row states a size, it is once, few, many or the class of an expanded clone; other rows omit it.

d_call: .
j_call: TRBJ1-2
clone_size: .
v_call: TRBV15
cdr3_nt: TGTGCCACCAGCAGAGATCGGGGGACGGACTATGGCTACACCTTC
cdr3_aa: CATSRDRGTDYGYTF

d_call: .
j_call: TRBJ2-7
clone_size: .
v_call: TRBV4-2
cdr3_nt: TGTGCCAGCAGCCGGGAGGTCACCTACGAGCAGTACTTC
cdr3_aa: CASSREVTYEQYF

d_call: .
j_call: TRBJ1-2
clone_size: .
v_call: TRBV15
cdr3_nt: TGTGCCACCAGCAGAGATCCCCCCAGGACTGGCTACACCTTC
cdr3_aa: CATSRDPPRTGYTF

d_call: .
j_call: TRBJ2-1
clone_size: few
v_call: TRBV2
cdr3_nt: TGTGCCAGCAGTGTCGACAGAGGATCCTACAATGAGCAGTTCTTC
cdr3_aa: CASSVDRGSYNEQFF

d_call: .
j_call: TRBJ2-2
clone_size: few
v_call: TRBV7-9
cdr3_nt: TGTGCCAGCAACATGATTTGGACCGGGGAGCTGTTTTTT
cdr3_aa: CASNMIWTGELFF

d_call: .
j_call: TRBJ2-6
clone_size: .
v_call: TRBV27
cdr3_nt: TGTGCCAGCAGTTTAGGCACGGGGGCCGGCTCTGGGGCCAACGTCCTGACTTTC
cdr3_aa: CASSLGTGAGSGANVLTF

d_call: .
j_call: TRBJ1-1
clone_size: .
v_call: TRBV5-1
cdr3_nt: TGCGCCAGCAGCTTGGATGAAGGAATGAACACTGAAGCTTTCTTT
cdr3_aa: CASSLDEGMNTEAFF

d_call: .
j_call: TRBJ1-2
clone_size: .
v_call: TRBV30
cdr3_nt: TGTGCCTGGATTCCGGACCGAGGGTTTTTCTATGGCTACACCTTC
cdr3_aa: CAWIPDRGFFYGYTF

d_call: .
j_call: TRBJ1-4
clone_size: .
v_call: TRBV9
cdr3_nt: TGTGCCAGCAGCCCCAGAGCGGGGGAAAAACTGTTTTTT
cdr3_aa: CASSPRAGEKLFF

d_call: .
j_call: TRBJ2-7
clone_size: .
v_call: TRBV19
cdr3_nt: TGTGCCAGTAGTAACGGGGGCTCCTACGAGCAGTACTTC
cdr3_aa: CASSNGGSYEQYF

d_call: .
j_call: TRBJ1-1
clone_size: few
v_call: TRBV30
cdr3_nt: TGTGCCTGGAGTCTGACCCGCCGTGAAGCTTTCTTT
cdr3_aa: CAWSLTRREAFF